This TCR beta chain stems from a study of CD8 T cells in ankylosing spondylitis. One entry per CDR3 protein results from TCRdb running MiXCR on the 5' RACE reads. The data contain a few hundred thousand distinct CDR3 sequences, less than 25% of them singletons. The V gene lost 4 bases and the J gene lost 6 bases, with 13 bases spanning the gap. The CDR3 loop spans 14 amino acids. CDR1 is MNHNS and CDR2 is SASEGT in the germline V gene. The V and J genes are TRBV6-1 and TRBJ2-1, with D unresolved. Specimen: blood, either unsorted or a sorted T cell fraction (not recorded which). The TCR comes from a female donor with ankylosing spondylitis or in good health (not recorded which). CDR3 in amino acids: CASSVSFGLNEQFF. CDR3 coding DNA: TGTGCCAGCAGTGTAAGCTTCGGGCTCAATGAGCAGTTCTTC.